The rows below give T cell receptor beta chains drawn from one sample of a study of cytomegalovirus exposure and HLA in healthy donors. The data were produced by immunoSEQ multiplex PCR, yet TCRdb's version contains in-frame clones alone and is incomplete. The sample includes roughly 130,000 clones, 74% of them seen just once. The specimen was PBMCs. These receptor sequences come from a woman between 50 and 59 years old in good health and CMV-seropositive. Each CDR3 is given with its conserved first and last residue. A D gene is named only where the DNA matches it firmly. Size tells how often a clone was seen (once, few, many) or the class of an expanded clone, and some rows leave it out.

13,TRBV30,TRBD1,few,TRBJ1-1,TGTGCCTCGGCGGGACAGGTGGGCACTGAAGCTTTCTTT,CASAGQVGTEAFF
13,TRBV19,.,.,TRBJ2-2,TGTGCCAGTAGAAGCGATAACACCGGGGAGCTGTTTTTT,CASRSDNTGELFF
13,TRBV27,.,.,TRBJ2-3,TGTGCCAGCAGTCGGGGGGCCTTAGATACGCAGTATTTT,CASSRGALDTQYF
15,TRBV5-4,.,once,TRBJ2-7,TGTGCCAGCAGCACCCCAGGGCCAAGCTCCTACGAGCAGTACTTC,CASSTPGPSSYEQYF
15,TRBV7-9,TRBD1,.,TRBJ2-4,TGTGCCAGCAGCTTAGAGACAGGGGGCTGGAACATTCAGTACTTC,CASSLETGGWNIQYF
16,TRBV7-8,TRBD1,.,TRBJ1-2,TGTGCCAGCAGCGCCGGGACAGGGGGGGATGGGTATGGCTACCCCTTC,CASSAGTGGDGYGYPF
15,TRBV9,TRBD2,.,TRBJ2-3,TGTGCCAGCAGCGTAGGAGCGGGGGTAGACGATACGCAGTATTTT,CASSVGAGVDDTQYF
14,TRBV5-4,TRBD1,.,TRBJ1-5,TGTGCCAGCAGTCCCGACAGGGGCAATCAGCCCCAGCATTTT,CASSPDRGNQPQHF
15,TRBV28,.,.,TRBJ1-5,TGTGCCAGCAGTTTGGGCGGGATTTCGGTGCAGCCCCAGCATTTT,CASSLGGISVQPQHF
15,TRBV7-8,TRBD1,.,TRBJ1-1,TGTGCCAGCAGCTCAAGGACAGGTTTTAACACTGAAGCTTTCTTT,CASSSRTGFNTEAFF